This T cell receptor (beta chain) was profiled in a study of molecular identifiers for immune sequencing clone quantification. J was trimmed by 9 bases and V by 7 bases; bases with no gene match: 13. The CDR3 is 15 residues long. Study outcomes and limitations: A single cell's spiked Jurkat TCR RNA was reportedly detectable among one million naive cells. Clones that exceeded 20 RNA copies held over 98% of effector molecules, yet under 1% in naive cells.

Previously described methods with listed TCR primers produced the bulk TCR libraries. Each CDR3 protein is one row after TCRdb ran MiXCR on the PCR reads. The table includes roughly 300,000 distinct CDR3 sequences, roughly 24% detected once. Only a few counts were recorded for this clonotype. Antigen specificity is unknown. This receptor was obtained from a human donor in good health. Some libraries in this study had Jurkat cell RNA spiked in. The chain carries TRBV12-3 or TRBV12-4 and TRBJ2-1, with 9 positions matching TRBD2. The sequenced sample consisted of naive CD8+ T cells from blood, with Jurkat cell RNA spiked in. Noted subset: FACS-sorted CD8+CD4-CCR7+CD45RA+ naive T cells. DNA for the CDR3: TGTGCCAGCACCCCCGGAGCGGGGGGTCCCCTTGAGCAGTTCTTC. It yields the protein CASTPGAGGPLEQFF.